One and the same sample provided the 17 T cell receptor beta chains below, sequenced in a study of CD8 T cells in Susac syndrome. cDNA came from around 0.5 to 1 ug RNA primed by random hexamers. TCRdb redid the calling of the immunoSEQ multiplex PCR reads with MiXCR, one entry per CDR3 protein. The sample records some 190,000 distinct CDR3 sequences, 90% to 95% being singletons. Sample: CD4+ T cells from PBMCs. These TCRs come from a human donor in good health.

The chain carries TRBV2 and TRBJ2-1; the D is unclear. The germline V gene encodes CDR1 SNHLY and CDR2 FYNNEI. The CDR3 is made up of 12 amino acids. V lost 4 bases to trimming and J lost 6 bases, with 7 bases between them. CDR3 in amino acids: CASSVLGNEQFF. Written as DNA, the CDR3 is TGTGCCAGCAGTGTGCTAGGCAATGAGCAGTTCTTC.

There are a few counts of this clonotype. Written as DNA, the CDR3 is TGTGCCAGCTCTCCTGACTCCTATGGCTACACCTTC. Translated: CASSPDSYGYTF. The rearrangement uses TRBV18 and TRBJ1-2; D unresolved. The CDR3 totals 12 residues. Trimming cost V 6 bases and J 4 bases, with 9 bases left between them. Germline lookup yields CDR1 KGHSH and CDR2 LQKENI. Looking up the rest from reference TRBV18 and TRBJ1-2 gives the full variable domain: NAGVMQNPRHLVRRRGQEARLRCSPMKGHSHVYWYRQLPEEGLKFMVYLQKENIIDESGMPKERFSAEFPKEGPSILRIQQVVRGDSAAYFCASSPDSYGYTFGSGTRLTVV.

A remark on this clonotype: One end of the junction is discordant with germline, which a read error may explain. This chain uses TRBV7-7 with TRBJ2-5, with 9 positions matching TRBD1. Germline-derived CDR1 and CDR2 are SSHAT and FNYEAQ (reference sequence). The CDR3 runs 13 residues. CDR3 DNA: TGTGCTAGCAGCCCGGGACAGGGAGAGACCCAGTACTTC. This codes for CASSPGQGETQYF.

The genes are TRBV27 and TRBJ2-2; the match to TRBD1 covers 7 bases. Germline V gene data show CDR1 as MNHEY and CDR2 as SMNVEV (reference sequence). This CDR3 region has 16 residues. With V trimmed by 5 bases and J by 6 bases, 12 bases remained unmatched. CDR3: CASSLQGYGVPGELFF. The CDR3 coding sequence is TGTGCCAGCAGTCTACAGGGGTATGGGGTTCCCGGGGAGCTGTTTTTT.

The chain uses TRBV20-1 and TRBJ2-3; D is unclear. From germline, CDR1 is DFQATT and CDR2 SNEGSKA (reference sequence). V was shortened by 8 bases and J by 2 bases, with 14 bases between the two germline ends. This CDR3 is 13 amino acids long. CDR3 amino acids: CSSLTQPTDTQYF. The CDR3 coding sequence is TGCAGTTCCTTGACCCAACCCACAGATACGCAGTATTTT.

The chain carries TRBV4-3 and TRBJ1-2; no definite D call. This CDR3 comprises 15 residues. V gave up 1 base and J gave up 10 bases, with 19 bases separating them. Looked up from germline, CDR1 is LGHNA and CDR2 is YSLEER. The CDR3 protein is CASSQVLGNEASYTF. The CDR3 region has the DNA TGCGCCAGCAGCCAAGTTTTAGGGAATGAGGCCTCCTACACCTTC.

This chain uses TRBV29-1 with TRBJ1-2; weak D call: TRBD1 (5 bases). Trimming took 4 bases from V and 8 from J, leaving 17 bases between them. The CDR3 has 13 amino acids. Germline CDR1 SQVTM, CDR2 ANQGSEA. The CDR3 coding sequence is TGCAGCGTTGTAGAACAGGACCTTCTCGGCTACACCTTC. Residues: CSVVEQDLLGYTF.

The chain uses TRBV9 and TRBJ1-2; D not resolved. The V and J ends lost 4 bases and 1 base respectively, with 11 bases between them. Per germline, CDR1 SGDLS and CDR2 YYNGEE. CDR3 size: 14 residues. CDR3 sequence reads: CASSPGRSNYGYTF. The DNA for the CDR3 is TGTGCCAGCAGCCCAGGCAGGAGTAACTATGGCTACACCTTC.

The J gene is TRBJ2-3, the V gene TRBV28; D is possibly TRBD2 (6 bases). V gave up 2 bases and J gave up 6 bases, with 9 bases separating them. Looked up from germline, CDR1 is MDHEN and CDR2 is SYDVKM. This CDR3 contains 13 residues. The CDR3 loop is CASSLSGRDTQYF. The CDR3, as DNA: TGTGCCAGCAGTTTAAGTGGGAGGGATACGCAGTATTTT.

This chain joins TRBV2 and TRBJ2-1; no firm D call. Trimming cost V 3 bases and J 5 bases, with 11 bases left between them. Germline assignment: CDR1 SNHLY and CDR2 FYNNEI. The CDR3 covers 14 residues. DNA for the CDR3: TGTGCCAGCAGTGAGGAGAGGAAAGACAATGAGCAGTTCTTC. It is translated as CASSEERKDNEQFF.

This rearrangement joins TRBV23-1 to TRBJ1-5; D call uncertain. TRBV23-1 is an open reading frame whose function is uncertain. The germline V and J ends were trimmed by 0 bases and 7 bases, with 4 bases remaining between them. The CDR3 sequence is 12 residues long. The CDR3 sequence is CASSQSHQPQHF. DNA of the CDR3: TGCGCCAGCAGTCAATCGCACCAGCCCCAGCATTTT.

J is TRBJ2-1 and V is TRBV25-1; 8 bases are a match to TRBD2. Germline trimming cut 6 bases from V and 4 bases from J; bases unmatched to any gene: 8. In germline, CDR1 is MGHDK, CDR2 SYGVNS. CDR3 size: 15 residues. The CDR3 bases are TGTGCCAGCAGAGAAGCGGGAGTTGGTTACAATGAGCAGTTCTTC. It translates to CASREAGVGYNEQFF.

The rearrangement joins TRBV25-1 to TRBJ2-1, with TRBD2 identical over 10 bases. The CDR3 length is 16 residues. Germline V lookup: CDR1 MGHDK, CDR2 SYGVNS. The junction had 0 bases not matched to a gene; V was cut back by 1 base and J by 0 bases. CDR3 nucleotide sequence: TGTGCCAGCAGTGAATCTAGCGGGAGCTCCTACAATGAGCAGTTCTTC. As protein: CASSESSGSSYNEQFF. Together with reference TRBV25-1 and TRBJ2-1, the CDR3 gives the full variable domain: EADIYQTPRYLVIGTGKKITLECSQTMGHDKMYWYQQDPGMELHLIHYSYGVNSTEKGDLSSESTVSRIRTEHFPLTLESARPSHTSQYLCASSESSGSSYNEQFFGPGTRLTVL.

The V and J genes are TRBV29-1 and TRBJ2-5; 9 bases agree with TRBD1. Germline V gene lookup returns CDR1 SQVTM and CDR2 ANQGSEA. The junction had 7 bases not matched to a gene; V was cut back by 4 bases and J by 1 base. This CDR3 has 15 residues. The CDR3 is CSVGGQGQFQETQYF. The CDR3 DNA is TGCAGCGTTGGTGGACAGGGGCAATTCCAAGAGACCCAGTACTTC.

J is TRBJ2-3 and V is TRBV9; D might be TRBD2 (5 bases). The V gene's germline CDR1 is SGDLS and CDR2 YYNGEE. The CDR3 has 17 residues. The V end was cut by 4 bases, the J end by 2 bases, with 20 bases between. CDR3 DNA: TGTGCCAGCAGCCGGACCGAGGGTAGCCTGTTCACAGATACGCAGTATTTT. It codes for CASSRTEGSLFTDTQYF.

This rearrangement joins TRBV30 to TRBJ2-2; D unclear. CDR1 and CDR2 (germline): GTSNPN, SVGIG (reference sequence). Deletions cut 0 bases from V and 6 bases from J, with 5 bases between. The CDR3 totals 12 residues. DNA for the CDR3: TGTGCCTGGAGTGTAGGATCCGGGGAGCTGTTTTTT. Residues: CAWSVGSGELFF.

The chain joins TRBV19 to TRBJ2-5; tentatively, D is TRBD2 (6 bases). CDR1 and CDR2 from the germline V gene are LNHDA and SQIVND (reference sequence). This CDR3 region has 13 residues. Trimming took 10 bases from V and 5 from J, leaving 17 bases between them. The CDR3 region is CATGDLLLETQYF. CDR3 nucleotides: TGTGCCACCGGGGACTTACTTCTGGAGACCCAGTACTTC.